One and the same sample provided the 9 T cell receptor beta chains below, sequenced in a study of blood T cell repertoires in COVID-19. The assay was immunoSEQ multiplex PCR, and TCRdb's table has in-frame clones only and misses some. The data hold some 250,000 clones, with approximately 85% observed a single time. Sequences were obtained from peripheral blood. The source is a woman aged 25 to 45 with acute or convalescent COVID-19.

This chain joins TRBV6-2 or TRBV6-3 and TRBJ2-1, with 11 bases that match TRBD2. The CDR3 extends over 17 amino acids. Germline V gene sequence: CDR1 MNHEY, CDR2 SVGEGT. V was pared by 4 bases and J by 9 bases, with 14 bases of the junction left unmatched. The CDR3 sequence: CASSWGRSTSGKVEQFF. CDR3 DNA: TGTGCCAGCAGTTGGGGACGGTCGACTAGCGGGAAGGTTGAGCAGTTCTTC.

The chain uses TRBV18 and TRBJ2-1; the D gene is possibly TRBD1 (5 bases). The V gene lost 3 bases and the J gene lost 0 bases, with 18 bases spanning the gap. Germline-derived CDR1 and CDR2 are KGHSH and LQKENI. The CDR3 extends over 18 amino acids. The CDR3 nucleotides are TGTGCCAGCTCACCTAGACAGTCTCCTTCCCTCTCCTACAATGAGCAGTTCTTC. It codes for CASSPRQSPSLSYNEQFF.

V gene TRBV4-3 combines with J gene TRBJ2-1; D ambiguous. The germline V and J ends were trimmed by 4 bases and 9 bases, with 7 bases remaining between them. The CDR3 totals 11 residues. Germline CDR1 is LGHNA and CDR2 is YSLEER. The CDR3 spells CASSLRSEQFF. CDR3 nucleotides: TGCGCCAGCAGCCTTAGGAGTGAGCAGTTCTTC.

The V and J genes are TRBV9 and TRBJ2-1; 7 bases are a match to TRBD2. The CDR3 has 13 residues. Trimming at V came to 2 bases and at J to 8 bases, leaving 4 bases not matched to a gene. The germline V gene encodes CDR1 SGDLS and CDR2 YYNGEE. DNA of the CDR3: TGTGCCAGCAGCGTTGCGGGAGTATATGAGCAGTTCTTC. It specifies CASSVAGVYEQFF. The variable domain in full, with the rest retrieved from reference TRBV9 and TRBJ2-1, is DSGVTQTPKHLITATGQRVTLRCSPRSGDLSVYWYQQSLDQGLQFLIQYYNGEERAKGNILERFSAQQFPDLHSELNLSSLELGDSALYFCASSVAGVYEQFFGPGTRLTVL.

Turning to this clone: Other DNA sequences from this sample encode an identical CDR3 as well. The chain employs TRBV5-6 and TRBJ2-5, with D possibly matching TRBD2 (6 bases). Deletions cut 0 bases from V and 4 bases from J, with 7 bases between. Per the germline V gene, CDR1 is SGHDT and CDR2 is YYEEEE. The CDR3 contains 13 residues. CDR3 residues: CASSLAGGETQYF. The CDR3, as DNA: TGTGCCAGCAGCTTGGCCGGGGGAGAGACCCAGTACTTC.

The V and J genes are TRBV7-2 and TRBJ2-2, with 7 bases that match TRBD2. Per germline, CDR1 SGHTA and CDR2 FQGNSA. The CDR3 covers 17 residues. V was clipped by 5 bases and J by 6 bases; unmatched bases: 15. The CDR3 DNA is TGTGCCAGCAGCACACCCCCCGCGGGACTATCCCCCGGGGAGCTGTTTTTT. Protein product: CASSTPPAGLSPGELFF.

The CDR3 sequence: CASSLTSGSYEQYF. The DNA for the CDR3 is TGTGCCAGCAGTTTAACTAGCGGGAGTTACGAGCAGTACTTC. The gene calls are TRBV27 and TRBJ2-7; 11 nucleotides line up with TRBD2. Germline values: CDR1 MNHEY, CDR2 SMNVEV (reference sequence). J was trimmed by 4 bases and V by 2 bases; bases with no gene match: 1. This CDR3 contains 14 residues.

The chain combines TRBV27 with TRBJ2-5, with D tentatively TRBD1 (6 bases). The CDR3 sequence is 13 residues long. The V end lost 5 bases, the J end lost 5 bases, and 12 bases lay between the germline ends. The germline CDR1 and CDR2 sequences are MNHEY and SMNVEV (reference sequence). CDR3 DNA sequence: TGTGCCAGCAGTCCCGGGACATTTGAGACCCAGTACTTC. Residues: CASSPGTFETQYF.

The chain is built from TRBV5-5 and TRBJ2-1; TRBD2 is a possible D gene (6 bases). This CDR3 region has 14 residues. Trimming took off 1 base at V and 10 bases at J, with 15 bases between the two ends. Germline V CDR1 and CDR2: SGHKS, YYEKEE (reference sequence). The CDR3 sequence: CASSLLASLGEQFF. Here the CDR3 DNA reads TGTGCCAGCAGCTTGCTAGCGAGCCTGGGGGAGCAGTTCTTC.